The entry below describes one TCR beta chain. Antigen specificity is unknown. Unique molecular identifiers tagged the TCRbeta library. TCRdb passed the PCR reads through MiXCR, listing each CDR3 protein once. The data contain about 240,000 distinct CDR3 sequences, about 23% of them seen just once; the ten biggest clones take up 2% to 3%. The data were taken from a study of T-cell reconstitution after alpha-beta-depleted transplantation in children. Study results and limitations: From newly produced T cells came most of the T-cell counts and diversity one year after transplant. Recipient T cells and thymic progenitors that survived gave rise to the high TCRbeta diversity observed at day 60 in some patients.

Germline V gene data show CDR1 as SGHTA and CDR2 as FQGTGA. The CDR3 totals 12 residues. Trimming pared 5 bases from V and 17 bases from J, leaving 16 bases between. The material sequenced was PBMCs, taken before TCRalphabeta/CD19-depleted stem cell transplant. J is TRBJ2-6 and V is TRBV7-3; the D call may be TRBD1 or TRBD2 (5 bases each). The TCR was taken from a girl aged 2 to 9 with Fanconi anemia, due to receive a stem cell transplant. The CDR3 DNA is TGTGCCAGCAGCCCAGGGACGCCAGAATTGACTTTC. Translated: CASSPGTPELTF.